The 8 T cell receptor beta chains in this list originate from one sample, sequenced in a study of T cells after somatic rescue of genetic block. Assay: immunoSEQ multiplex PCR; the TCRdb copy retains only in-frame clones and omits some. The table includes roughly 14,000 clones, approximately 75% detected once. Material: peripheral blood mononuclear cells (PBMCs). The receptors shown here come from a boy aged 10-17 years.

This chain uses TRBV6-5 with TRBJ1-1; D remains unclear. The CDR3 runs 13 residues. Germline V gene data show CDR1 as MNHEY and CDR2 as SVGAGI. Trimming left V 0 bases short and J 1 base short, with 3 bases between. The chain's CDR3 is CASSYSRNTEAFF. CDR3 sequence (DNA): TGTGCCAGCAGTTACTCAAGGAACACTGAAGCTTTCTTT.

The CDR3 nucleotides are TGTGCCAGCAGCCATTACAGGGTAGACACTGAAGCTTTCTTT. Protein sequence: CASSHYRVDTEAFF. V and J are TRBV5-6 and TRBJ1-1; maybe TRBD1 (6 bases). Per the germline V gene, CDR1 is SGHDT and CDR2 is YYEEEE. V was shortened by 4 bases and J by 3 bases, with 13 bases between the two germline ends. This CDR3 is 14 amino acids long.

The chain has TRBV10-3 and TRBJ1-2, with D maybe TRBD1 (5 bases). Between the trimmed V and J ends, which lost 4 bases and 2 bases, there was a span of 11 bases. CDR1 and CDR2 (germline): ENHRY, SYGVKD. The CDR3 consists of 14 residues. The CDR3 sequence is CAISGGGRNYGYTF. DNA for the CDR3: TGTGCCATCAGTGGCGGGGGGAGGAACTATGGCTACACCTTC.

CDR3 DNA sequence: TGCGCCAGCAGCGGCGGACTAGCGGGGCAGTACTTC. As protein: CASSGGLAGQYF. The chain is built from TRBV5-1 and TRBJ2-7; 11 bases line up with TRBD2. Trimming removed 4 bases from V and 9 bases from J; junction bases left unmatched: 3. Germline values: CDR1 SGHRS, CDR2 YFSETQ. This CDR3 is built from 12 residues. The full variable domain, rest sourced from reference TRBV5-1 and TRBJ2-7, is KAGVTQTPRYLIKTRGQQVTLSCSPISGHRSVSWYQQTPGQGLQFLFEYFSETQRNKGNFPGRFSGRQFSNSRSEMNVSTLELGDSALYLCASSGGLAGQYFGPGTRLTVT.

This clone was observed a few times. The chain is built from TRBV19 and TRBJ2-7, with 9 bases fitting TRBD1. This CDR3 spans 13 amino acids. Trimming removed 4 bases from V and 4 bases from J; junction bases left unmatched: 2. CDR1 and CDR2 (germline): LNHDA, SQIVND (reference sequence). CDR3 region: CASSRGQGYEQYF. CDR3 sequence (DNA): TGTGCCAGTAGTAGGGGACAGGGTTACGAGCAGTACTTC. Combining the CDR3 with reference TRBV19 and TRBJ2-7 gives the whole variable domain DGGITQSPKYLFRKEGQNVTLSCEQNLNHDAMYWYRQDPGQGLRLIYYSQIVNDFQKGDIAEGYSVSREKKESFPLTVTSAQKNPTAFYLCASSRGQGYEQYFGPGTRLTVT.

This clone was counted between two and nine times. V usage is TRBV6-5 and J usage is TRBJ1-2; 9 nucleotides align to TRBD1. This CDR3 spans 14 amino acids. Per germline, CDR1 MNHEY and CDR2 SVGAGI. The V gene end was trimmed by 6 bases and the J gene end by 4 bases; junction bases not matched to a gene: 6. This chain's CDR3 is CASRGQGGAYGYTF. The CDR3 bases are TGTGCCAGCAGGGGACAGGGAGGCGCCTATGGCTACACCTTC.

This clone came up once. The chain is built from TRBV7-9 and TRBJ2-5; 10 positions agree with TRBD2. Germline CDR1 is SEHNR and CDR2 is FQNEAQ (reference sequence). CDR3 size: 15 residues. Unmatched junction bases numbered 4, after V lost 1 base and J lost 5 bases. CDR3 region: CASSLGGLATETQYF. The CDR3 region has the DNA TGTGCCAGCAGCTTAGGGGGACTAGCGACGGAGACCCAGTACTTC.

The chain couples TRBV2 to TRBJ2-3, with a possible D match to TRBD1 (6 bases). The germline V gene encodes CDR1 SNHLY and CDR2 FYNNEI. V gave up 5 bases and J gave up 0 bases, with 12 bases separating them. The CDR3 has 15 residues. The CDR3 nucleotides are TGTGCCAGCAGTCCCGACAGGTTAAGCACAGATACGCAGTATTTT. Amino acids: CASSPDRLSTDTQYF.